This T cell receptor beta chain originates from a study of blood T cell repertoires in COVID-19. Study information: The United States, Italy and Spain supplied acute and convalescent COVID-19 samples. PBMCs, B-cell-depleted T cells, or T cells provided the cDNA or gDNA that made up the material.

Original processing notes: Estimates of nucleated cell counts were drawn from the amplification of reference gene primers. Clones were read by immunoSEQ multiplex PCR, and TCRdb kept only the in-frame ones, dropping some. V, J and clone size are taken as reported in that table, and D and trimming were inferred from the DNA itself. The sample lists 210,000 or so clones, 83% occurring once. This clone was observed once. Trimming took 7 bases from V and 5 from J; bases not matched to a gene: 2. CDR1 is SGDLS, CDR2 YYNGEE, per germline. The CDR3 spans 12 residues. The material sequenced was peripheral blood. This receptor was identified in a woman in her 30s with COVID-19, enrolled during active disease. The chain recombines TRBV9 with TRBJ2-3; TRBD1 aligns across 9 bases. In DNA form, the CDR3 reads TGTGCCAGCGGGGGACAGGGAGATACGCAGTATTTT. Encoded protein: CASGGQGDTQYF. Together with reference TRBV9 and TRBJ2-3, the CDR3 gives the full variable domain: DSGVTQTPKHLITATGQRVTLRCSPRSGDLSVYWYQQSLDQGLQFLIQYYNGEERAKGNILERFSAQQFPDLHSELNLSSLELGDSALYFCASGGQGDTQYFGPGTRLTVL.